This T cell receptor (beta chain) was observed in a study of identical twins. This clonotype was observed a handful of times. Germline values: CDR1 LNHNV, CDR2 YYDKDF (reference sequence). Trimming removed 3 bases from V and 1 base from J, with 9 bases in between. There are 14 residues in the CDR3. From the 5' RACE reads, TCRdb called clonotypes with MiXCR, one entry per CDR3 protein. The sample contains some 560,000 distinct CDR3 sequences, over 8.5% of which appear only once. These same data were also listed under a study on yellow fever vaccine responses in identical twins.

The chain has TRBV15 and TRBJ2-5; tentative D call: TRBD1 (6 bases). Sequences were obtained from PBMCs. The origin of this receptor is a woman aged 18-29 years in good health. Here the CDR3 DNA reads TGTGCCACCAGCAGTGGGGGCTCCCAAGAGACCCAGTACTTC. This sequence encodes CATSSGGSQETQYF. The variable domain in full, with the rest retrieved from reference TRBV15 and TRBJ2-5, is DAMVIQNPRYQVTQFGKPVTLSCSQTLNHNVMYWYQQKSSQAPKLLFHYYDKDFNNEADTPDNFQSRRPNTSFCFLDIRSPGLGDTAMYLCATSSGGSQETQYFGPGTRLLVL.